This paragraph covers one TCR beta chain sequence. The missing CDR3 end, 3 residues past where the read stops, is filled in from the germline J gene. Sequencing used immunoSEQ multiplex PCR; TCRdb keeps in-frame clones, though not all of them. The sample yields about 23,000 clones, of which the top ten take up more than 3.5%. Related graft donors supplied nonmyeloablative bone marrow transplants, and mixed chimerism was transient. This entry is derived from a study of Tregs in tolerant kidney transplant recipients. Germline V gene lookup returns CDR1 SGHRS and CDR2 YFSETQ. Trimming at V came to 4 bases and at J to 5 bases, leaving 19 bases not matched to a gene. The CDR3 has 18 amino acids.

V is TRBV5-1 and J is TRBJ2-5; 8 nucleotides agree with TRBD1. This specimen consisted of CD4+ T cells from blood (PBMCs), obtained 6 months after the transplant. The clonotype originates from a human patient who received a combined kidney and bone marrow transplant. Part of the T cells may come from the graft donor. The chain's CDR3 is CASSRQTPGQGSLETQYF. The covered CDR3 bases are TGCGCCAGCAGCCGTCAGACCCCCGGACAGGGTAGTTTGGAGACC.